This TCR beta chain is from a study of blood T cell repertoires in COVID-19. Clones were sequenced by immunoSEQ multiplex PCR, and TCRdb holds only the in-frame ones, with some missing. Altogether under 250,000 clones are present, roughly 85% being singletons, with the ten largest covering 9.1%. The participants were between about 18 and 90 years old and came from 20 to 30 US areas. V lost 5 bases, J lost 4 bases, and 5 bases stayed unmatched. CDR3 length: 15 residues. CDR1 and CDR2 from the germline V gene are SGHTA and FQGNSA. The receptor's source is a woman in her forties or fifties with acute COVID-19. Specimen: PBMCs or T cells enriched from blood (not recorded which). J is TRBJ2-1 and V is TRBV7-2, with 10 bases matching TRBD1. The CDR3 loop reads CASSPTGGIYNEQFF. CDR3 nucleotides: TGTGCCAGCAGCCCGACAGGGGGCATATACAATGAGCAGTTCTTC. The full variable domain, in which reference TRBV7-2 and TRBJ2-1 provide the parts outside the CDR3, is GAGVSQSPSNKVTEKGKDVELRCDPISGHTALYWYRQSLGQGLEFLIYFQGNSAPDKSGLPSDRFSAERTGGSVSTLTIQRTQQEDSAVYLCASSPTGGIYNEQFFGPGTRLTVL.